The 32 T cell receptor beta chains below come from one sample, sequenced in a study of T-cell reconstitution after alpha-beta-depleted transplantation in children. It was with unique molecular identifiers that the TCRbeta library was prepared. TCRdb fed the PCR reads into MiXCR, producing one record per CDR3 protein. The sample has approximately 80,000 distinct CDR3 sequences; approximately 14% are singletons. Sample: PBMCs, mostly from graft donor cells, taken 180 days after TCRalphabeta/CD19-depleted stem cell transplant. Receptor source: a male patient between 2 and 15 years old who had a stem cell transplant for acute lymphoblastic leukemia, so the T cells may come from the graft donor.

This clonotype is medium-sized (0.01 to 0.1%). This chain links TRBV7-2 with TRBJ2-5; TRBD2 matches at 12 bases. V was pared by 4 bases and J by 3 bases, with 6 bases of the junction left unmatched. There are 16 residues in the CDR3. Germline CDR1 is SGHTA and CDR2 is FQGNSA. The CDR3 region has the DNA TGTGCCAGCAGCTCGCCCCGACTAGCGGGGGAAGAGACCCAGTACTTC. Translation gives CASSSPRLAGEETQYF.

This clonotype showed up just a few times. This chain connects TRBV28 to TRBJ2-1; D uncertain. The length of the CDR3 is 12 residues. Germline values: CDR1 MDHEN, CDR2 SYDVKM. Trimming removed 6 bases at V and 9 bases at J, with 12 bases between. CDR3 sequence reads: CASRLGRVEQFF. The CDR3 DNA reads as TGTGCCAGCAGGCTAGGTAGGGTTGAGCAGTTCTTC.

This chain uses TRBV7-9 with TRBJ2-4, with D unclear. The CDR3 has 15 residues. CDR1 is SEHNR, CDR2 FQNEAQ, per germline (reference sequence). The V gene lost 1 base and the J gene lost 3 bases, with 10 bases spanning the gap. CDR3 DNA: TGTGCCAGCAGCTTAGGACTGGCAGGCAAAAACATTCAGTACTTC. Residues: CASSLGLAGKNIQYF.

This clonotype was seen only a few times. The chain links TRBV7-9 to TRBJ2-5, with TRBD1 identical over 8 bases. With 6 bases clipped from V and 4 bases from J, the junction kept 4 bases outside the gene matches. The CDR3 spans 13 residues. CDR1 SEHNR and CDR2 FQNEAQ come from the germline V gene (reference sequence). CDR3 nucleotides: TGTGCCAGCAGGAGGACAGGGAGAGAGACCCAGTACTTC. Residues: CASRRTGRETQYF. The full variable domain, in which reference TRBV7-9 and TRBJ2-5 provide the parts outside the CDR3, is DTGVSQNPRHKITKRGQNVTFRCDPISEHNRLYWYRQTLGQGPEFLTYFQNEAQLEKSRLLSDRFSAERPKGSFSTLEIQRTEQGDSAMYLCASRRTGRETQYFGPGTRLLVL.

This chain links TRBV11-2 with TRBJ2-7, with TRBD2 matching over 7 bases. This CDR3 has 14 amino acids. V trimming: 3 bases; J trimming: 3 bases; junction bases outside the gene matches: 5. The V gene's germline CDR1 is SGHAT and CDR2 FQNNGV. The CDR3 DNA is TGTGCCAGCAGCTTGGGGGGGTACTTCTACGAGCAGTACTTC. It is translated as CASSLGGYFYEQYF.

This clonotype has a handful of counts. The chain carries TRBV28 and TRBJ2-7; D call uncertain. CDR1 is MDHEN, CDR2 SYDVKM, per germline. Trimming shortened V by 3 bases and J by 3 bases, and 9 bases separated the two germline ends. This CDR3 is 13 amino acids long. The chain's CDR3 is CASSLVEYYEQYF. The CDR3 bases are TGTGCCAGCAGTTTGGTTGAATACTACGAGCAGTACTTC. Based on the CDR3 plus reference TRBV28 and TRBJ2-7, the full variable domain is DVKVTQSSRYLVKRTGEKVFLECVQDMDHENMFWYRQDPGLGLRLIYFSYDVKMKEKGDIPEGYSVSREKKERFSLILESASTNQTSMYLCASSLVEYYEQYFGPGTRLTVT.

Notes on this clonotype: The CDR3 ends on some other residue instead of the conserved phenylalanine or tryptophan, so this is likely a read error. The V call is TRBV12-3 or TRBV12-4, the J call TRBJ1-3, with D maybe TRBD1 (5 bases). V lost 4 bases to trimming and J lost 4 bases, with 11 bases between them. The CDR3 extends over 14 amino acids. In nucleotides, the CDR3 is TGTGCCAGCAGTTGGTGGCAGGGCGGAAACACCATATATATT. Translation: CASSWWQGGNTIYI.

This clonotype was seen more than once but under ten times. This rearrangement joins TRBV29-1 to TRBJ2-1, with TRBD2 matching 10 bases. Looked up from germline, CDR1 is SQVTM and CDR2 is ANQGSEA. Trimming removed 6 bases from V and 2 bases from J; junction bases left unmatched: 1. The CDR3 is 13 amino acids. The DNA of the CDR3 is TGCAGCGTGAGCGGGAGGGCCTACAATGAGCAGTTCTTC. Its protein product is CSVSGRAYNEQFF.

This clonotype was seen more than once but under ten times. The rearrangement uses TRBV6-2 or TRBV6-3 and TRBJ2-5; the D gene is possibly TRBD2 (6 bases). Germline values: CDR1 MNHEY, CDR2 SVGEGT. The V gene lost 5 bases and the J gene lost 5 bases, with 24 bases spanning the gap. The CDR3 runs 17 residues. The CDR3 loop reads CASSDQRQGARGETQYF. The CDR3 region has the DNA TGTGCCAGCAGTGACCAACGCCAAGGGGCGCGGGGTGAGACCCAGTACTTC.

There are many counts of this clonotype. The chain couples TRBV20-1 to TRBJ2-7; tentatively, D is TRBD2 (5 bases). The germline CDR1 and CDR2 sequences are DFQATT and SNEGSKA (reference sequence). V was cut by 8 bases and J by 2 bases, with 16 bases left in between. There are 13 residues in the CDR3. The CDR3, as DNA: TGCAGTCCTCTAACGCGGGCCACCTACGAGCAGTACTTC. Residues: CSPLTRATYEQYF.

This sequence joins TRBV7-2 and TRBJ1-1, with a possible D match to TRBD1 (6 bases). The CDR3 is 13 residues long. Per germline, CDR1 SGHTA and CDR2 FQGNSA. Trimming took 2 bases from V and 10 from J, leaving 14 bases between them. CDR3 region: CASSLRQAPRAFF. CDR3 DNA sequence: TGTGCCAGCAGCTTAAGACAGGCCCCGAGAGCTTTCTTT.

CDR3 loop: CSAYRAVYTF. Written as DNA, the CDR3 is TGCAGTGCTTACAGGGCCGTCTACACCTTC. V and J are TRBV20-1 and TRBJ1-2; a possible D gene is TRBD1 (6 bases). CDR3 size: 10 residues. V lost 5 bases and J lost 10, with 11 bases in between. Germline CDR1 reads DFQATT; CDR2 reads SNEGSKA (reference sequence).

The chain uses TRBV20-1 and TRBJ2-3, with TRBD2 matching over 7 bases. The J segment lost 1 base and the V segment lost 3 bases, leaving 7 bases of the junction unmatched. CDR3 length: 15 residues. Germline V lookup: CDR1 DFQATT, CDR2 SNEGSKA (reference sequence). CDR3 region: CSASATSPRTDTQYF. For the CDR3, the DNA is TGCAGTGCTAGTGCGACTAGCCCGCGCACAGATACGCAGTATTTT.

V and J are TRBV20-1 and TRBJ1-6; D unresolved. CDR1 is DFQATT, CDR2 SNEGSKA, per germline (reference sequence). The CDR3 contains 15 residues. Trimming stripped 5 bases from V and 6 bases from J, with 17 bases between. CDR3 bases: TGCAGTGCTGAGGAAAGGCCATTCTTTAATTCACCCCTCCACTTT. This gives the protein CSAEERPFFNSPLHF.

As regards this clonotype: With a much larger clone just one base away, this may be a read error. The V and J genes are TRBV7-3 and TRBJ1-2; no definite D call. Germline V gene data show CDR1 as SGHTA and CDR2 as FQGTGA. CDR3 length equals 14 residues. The V and J ends lost 5 bases and 1 base respectively, with 11 bases between them. Here the CDR3 reads CASSPSSHNYGYTF. The CDR3 nucleotides are TGTGCCAGCAGCCCCAGCTCTCATAACTATGGCTACACCTTC.

This rearrangement joins TRBV11-2 to TRBJ2-3; TRBD2 agrees at 9 bases. The CDR3 has 20 amino acids. V lost 3 bases, J lost 0 bases, and 16 bases stayed unmatched. CDR1 and CDR2 (germline): SGHAT, FQNNGV. The CDR3 reads CASSLSSRGRAFISTDTQYF. CDR3 nucleotide sequence: TGTGCCAGCAGCTTGTCATCGCGCGGGAGGGCCTTCATCAGCACAGATACGCAGTATTTT.

The chain has TRBV7-9 and TRBJ2-7, with a tentative D call TRBD2 (5 bases). CDR3 length equals 15 residues. V lost 5 bases and J 0 bases, leaving 14 bases between the germline ends. CDR1 and CDR2 (germline): SEHNR, FQNEAQ (reference sequence). For the CDR3, the DNA is TGTGCCAGCAGCCTCCCGGGCGGGTTCTCCTACGAGCAGTACTTC. Protein: CASSLPGGFSYEQYF.

This clonotype has only a few counts. The chain carries TRBV18 and TRBJ1-6; no reliable D call. The germline V gene encodes CDR1 KGHSH and CDR2 LQKENI. Deletions cut 4 bases from V and 7 bases from J, with 20 bases between. CDR3 length: 17 amino acids. CDR3 amino acids: CASSLIRTGEQNSPLHF. The DNA of the CDR3 is TGTGCCAGCTCACTCATCCGGACGGGAGAGCAGAATTCACCCCTCCACTTT.

The V and J genes are TRBV28 and TRBJ2-1, with TRBD2 matching over 7 bases. The V segment lost 5 bases and the J segment 10 bases; nucleotides outside the gene matches: 2. The CDR3 is 11 amino acids. Germline V gene data show CDR1 as MDHEN and CDR2 as SYDVKM. The CDR3: CASSGGLEQFF. For the CDR3, the DNA is TGTGCCAGCAGTGGGGGACTAGAGCAGTTCTTC.

The chain uses TRBV7-2 and TRBJ1-4; possible D gene TRBD1, 5 bases. CDR1 is SGHTA, CDR2 FQGNSA, per germline. The CDR3 has 15 residues. The V gene lost 5 bases and the J gene lost 3 bases, with 13 bases spanning the gap. This chain's CDR3 is CASSQEGVANEKLFF. In nucleotides, the CDR3 is TGTGCCAGCAGCCAAGAAGGGGTGGCTAATGAAAAACTGTTTTTT.

This rearrangement joins TRBV12-3 or TRBV12-4 to TRBJ1-2; 7 positions match TRBD1. Trimming took 7 bases from V and 8 from J; bases not matched to a gene: 13. The length of the CDR3 is 14 residues. The CDR3 bases are TGTGCCAGCACATCCTCAACAGGGGCAGAAGGCTACACCTTC. It translates to CASTSSTGAEGYTF.

The rearrangement uses TRBV4-2 and TRBJ2-1; 7 nucleotides match TRBD2. The V segment lost 6 bases and the J segment 4 bases; nucleotides outside the gene matches: 9. Germline assignment: CDR1 LGHNA and CDR2 YNFKEQ. The CDR3 is 15 amino acids. This CDR3 is CASSRAASGYNEQFF. In DNA form, the CDR3 reads TGTGCCAGCAGTAGGGCGGCTAGCGGATACAATGAGCAGTTCTTC.

In this sample, this clonotype turned up many times. The chain couples TRBV7-8 to TRBJ2-7; the match to TRBD2 covers 7 bases. V trimming: 8 bases; J trimming: 3 bases; junction bases outside the gene matches: 1. The germline gives CDR1 SGHVS, CDR2 FQNEAQ. This CDR3 spans 11 amino acids. For the CDR3, the DNA is TGTGCCAGCGGGAGGGGCTACGAGCAGTACTTC. Its protein is CASGRGYEQYF.

This clonotype appeared a few times. This chain links TRBV5-5 with TRBJ1-5; D is ambiguous. The V end lost 4 bases, the J end lost 6 bases, and 11 bases lay between the germline ends. Germline V CDR1 and CDR2: SGHKS, YYEKEE (reference sequence). The CDR3 runs 13 residues. In DNA form, the CDR3 reads TGTGCCAGCAGCCCAGACTGGGGTCAGCCCCAGCATTTT. It encodes CASSPDWGQPQHF.

Notes on this clonotype: An end of the junction does not agree with germline; a read error may underlie this. The V and J genes are TRBV4-2 and TRBJ1-1; the match to TRBD1 covers 7 bases. The germline CDR1 and CDR2 sequences are LGHNA and YNFKEQ. The CDR3 consists of 14 residues. CDR3 loop: CASSQDRVNTEAFF. The CDR3 region has the DNA TGTGCCAGCAGTCAAGACAGGGTGAACACTGAAGCTTTCTTT.

This clonotype was seen more than once but under ten times. This chain uses TRBV5-6 with TRBJ1-2; tentatively, D is TRBD1 (5 bases). V was cut by 0 bases and J by 0 bases, with 15 bases left in between. Germline CDR1 SGHDT, CDR2 YYEEEE. The CDR3 extends over 17 amino acids. The CDR3 spells CASSLAPGRRANYGYTF. The CDR3 DNA follows: TGTGCCAGCAGCTTGGCCCCGGGACGGAGAGCTAACTATGGCTACACCTTC.

This clonotype was recorded only once. This chain connects TRBV11-2 to TRBJ1-4; D call uncertain. CDR3 size: 14 residues. CDR1 and CDR2 (germline): SGHAT, FQNNGV. V dropped 3 bases and J dropped 8 bases, with 13 bases sitting between them. CDR3 sequence: CASSFSSVGEKLFF. CDR3 DNA: TGTGCCAGCAGCTTCAGCTCGGTGGGGGAAAAACTGTTTTTT.

The J gene is TRBJ2-3, the V gene TRBV7-9; D may be TRBD1 (5 bases). This CDR3 region has 13 residues. The V gene lost 5 bases and the J gene lost 5 bases, with 11 bases spanning the gap. The germline CDR1 and CDR2 sequences are SEHNR and FQNEAQ (reference sequence). CDR3 sequence (DNA): TGTGCCAGCAGCGGAGTCAGGGTAGATACGCAGTATTTT. It encodes CASSGVRVDTQYF.

The chain combines TRBV4-3 with TRBJ2-5, with D possibly being TRBD2 (6 bases). This CDR3 is built from 15 residues. Germline CDR1 LGHNA, CDR2 YSLEER. V lost 0 bases, J lost 5 bases, and 13 bases lay in between. This chain's CDR3 is CASSQDQLAWETQYF. The CDR3 region has the DNA TGCGCCAGCAGCCAAGATCAACTAGCATGGGAGACCCAGTACTTC.

In its sample, this clonotype was seen a few times. The V gene is TRBV24-1, the J gene TRBJ1-5; D remains ambiguous. This CDR3 is 16 amino acids long. Germline assignment: CDR1 KGHDR and CDR2 SFDVKD. The ends were cut back, 8 bases at V and 1 base at J, with 17 bases in the middle. CDR3 sequence (DNA): TGTGCCACCACTATCCGTCGTAGGGAAAGCAATCAGCCCCAGCATTTT. As protein: CATTIRRRESNQPQHF.

This clonotype has just a few counts. The chain couples TRBV19 to TRBJ2-7; D is possibly TRBD2 (5 bases). CDR3 length: 14 amino acids. Per the germline V gene, CDR1 is LNHDA and CDR2 is SQIVND (reference sequence). Trimming took 5 bases from V and 3 from J, leaving 14 bases between them. CDR3 nucleotides: TGTGCCAGTAGTGCCCGCGGTAGCGACTACGAGCAGTACTTC. Protein product: CASSARGSDYEQYF.

This clonotype has only a few counts. The chain employs TRBV12-3 or TRBV12-4 and TRBJ1-3; no firm D call. The CDR3 covers 14 residues. The V gene lost 6 bases and the J gene lost 2 bases, with 11 bases spanning the gap. CDR3 loop: CASSRSGTGNTIYF. As DNA, the CDR3 is TGTGCCAGCAGCCGGTCTGGGACTGGAAACACCATATATTTT.